This entry describes one T cell receptor beta chain. Its cognate antigen is unknown. The data are from a study of neoadjuvant anti-PD-1 for oral cavity cancer. Most PBMC samples had 400 to 550 ng input DNA in six replicates. Produced via immunoSEQ multiplex PCR; TCRdb's table is partial and in-frame only. This sample has around 60,000 clones, with 70% to 85% found just once. Study-level results: After neoadjuvant nivolumab, PBMC T cell clonality was significantly higher in non-responders than responders.

V was shortened by 5 bases and J by 0 bases, with 12 bases between the two germline ends. The CDR3 has 15 residues. CDR1 is LGHNA and CDR2 is YNFKEQ in the germline V gene. The chain combines TRBV4-2 with TRBJ2-3; D gene uncertain. The origin of this receptor is a person between 40 and 85 years old with oral cavity squamous cell carcinoma. This specimen was PBMCs, taken before nivolumab (anti-PD-1) treatment. The CDR3 protein is CASSFQGGSTDTQYF. CDR3 coding DNA: TGTGCCAGCAGCTTTCAAGGCGGAAGCACAGATACGCAGTATTTT.